Sequencing of this TCR beta chain was carried out in a study of human T cells and chemical hapten exposure. For the study at large: Throughout a study of around six months, patients underwent weekly scalp administration of diphenylcyclopropenone doses. Slight volume differences across pooled libraries mainly accounted for varying per-sample TCR yields.

This clonotype came up many times. Its antigen is currently unknown. Germline V gene sequence: CDR1 KGHDR, CDR2 SFDVKD. V lost 6 bases to trimming and J lost 0 bases, with 14 bases between them. The CDR3 totals 16 residues. Each CDR3 protein gets one entry after TCRdb re-called the RACE reads with MiXCR. The table includes almost 35,000 distinct CDR3 sequences, approximately 10% detected once. Regarding the study as a whole: No shift was seen in TCRs above 1 in 1000 frequency with DPC sensitization. Patch test score was positively correlated with the counts of PT1 expanded TCRs.

As for time point: pre-sensitization, week 0. Stated treatment: therapeutic diphenylcyclopropenone sensitization with weekly scalp DPC. Extraction yielded total RNA from whole blood (unfractionated). V is TRBV24-1 and J is TRBJ2-1; D unclear. This specimen was whole blood, taken in connection with sensitization to the hapten diphenylcyclopropenone (DPC). This TCR was recovered from a man in his fifties or sixties with alopecia areata. Some clones in this sample may be carry-over from other donors' samples. CDR3 region: CATSSHRVSSYNEQFF. The CDR3 bases are TGTGCCACCAGTTCCCATCGGGTCTCCTCCTACAATGAGCAGTTCTTC.